The 8 T cell receptor beta chains below were found in one sample sequenced in a study of vaccination and CD4 T cells after COVID-19. These receptors' antigens are unknown. Documented treatment: roughly 10-day PBMC culture with coronavirus spike peptide pools or control peptides (ViraFEST assay). The Oncomine TCR Beta short-read assay was what sequenced the DNA obtained from cultured CD4+ T cells. TCRdb re-called the PCR reads with MiXCR, one entry per CDR3 protein. The sample has around 15,000 distinct CDR3 sequences, around 50% seen once. The material was CD4+ T cells from blood, cultured in vitro, obtained before SARS-CoV-2 vaccination. These receptors were obtained from a human donor who had recovered from COVID-19.

This clonotype was recorded once. The chain couples TRBV12-3 or TRBV12-4 to TRBJ1-1; a possible D gene is TRBD1 (5 bases). This CDR3 has 14 amino acids. V lost 6 bases and J 1 base, leaving 12 bases between the germline ends. CDR3 in amino acids: CASRLLGQNTEAFF. CDR3 sequence (DNA): TGTGCCAGCAGGCTCCTTGGACAGAACACTGAAGCTTTCTTT.

The chain uses TRBV7-2 and TRBJ2-2, with TRBD1 matching 8 bases. V dropped 1 base and J dropped 5; count of bases not matched to a gene: 6. This CDR3 has 16 amino acids. CDR1 and CDR2 from the germline V gene are SGHTA and FQGNSA. The CDR3 is CASSLGGRGLTGELFF. The CDR3 DNA reads as TGTGCCAGCAGCTTAGGGGGCAGGGGGCTGACCGGGGAGCTGTTTTTT.

J is TRBJ2-2 and V is TRBV11-3; D gene uncertain. V lost 1 base to trimming and J lost 5 bases, with 8 bases between them. CDR3 length: 14 amino acids. The germline V gene encodes CDR1 SGHNT and CDR2 YENEEA. The DNA for the CDR3 is TGTGCCAGCAGCTTAGGTAGAATGACCGGGGAGCTGTTTTTT. This sequence encodes CASSLGRMTGELFF.

This clonotype was counted only a few times. The chain recombines TRBV7-9 with TRBJ2-2, with D possibly matching TRBD2 (6 bases). Germline V lookup: CDR1 SEHNR, CDR2 FQNEAQ (reference sequence). There are 14 residues in the CDR3. V gave up 6 bases and J gave up 4 bases, with 12 bases separating them. CDR3 DNA: TGTGCCAGCAGTTACAACGGGGGCACCGGGGAGCTGTTTTTT. It specifies CASSYNGGTGELFF.

CDR3 nucleotides: TGCAGTGCTAGACGGCAGGGGGCCCAAACCATATATTTT. It encodes CSARRQGAQTIYF. The chain recombines TRBV20-1 with TRBJ1-3; the match to TRBD1 covers 8 bases. Germline V gene data show CDR1 as DFQATT and CDR2 as SNEGSKA (reference sequence). CDR3 length: 13 residues. V lost 2 bases, J lost 10 bases, and 7 bases stayed unmatched.

In this sample, this clonotype turned up a few times. V gene TRBV2 combines with J gene TRBJ1-2; D may be TRBD1 (6 bases). Germline-derived CDR1 and CDR2 are SNHLY and FYNNEI. Trimming removed 0 bases from V and 7 bases from J, with 12 bases in between. This CDR3 is built from 14 residues. CDR3 nucleotides: TGTGCCAGCAGTGAAGCCTGGACAGTAAGTGGCTACACCTTC. This sequence encodes CASSEAWTVSGYTF.

This clonotype was seen more than once but under ten times. This chain links TRBV5-4 with TRBJ1-1, with D perhaps TRBD1 (5 bases). Germline-derived CDR1 and CDR2 are SGHNT and YYREEE (reference sequence). Between the trimmed V and J ends, which lost 7 bases and 0 bases, there was a span of 10 bases. The CDR3 is 13 amino acids. CDR3 nucleotides: TGTGCCAGCGGGACGGCTATGAACACTGAAGCTTTCTTT. Translating it yields CASGTAMNTEAFF.

The chain links TRBV19 to TRBJ2-3, with a weak D call TRBD2 (6 bases). Trimming removed 5 bases at V and 1 base at J, with 10 bases between. CDR3 length: 14 amino acids. Germline V gives CDR1 LNHDA, CDR2 SQIVND (reference sequence). The DNA of the CDR3 is TGTGCCAGTAGTGTGGGGGGAGGCACAGATACGCAGTATTTT. Its translation is CASSVGGGTDTQYF.